One sample yielded the 15 T cell receptor beta chains listed below, sequenced in a study of T cell responses to AZD1222 COVID-19 vaccine. Measured with immunoSEQ multiplex PCR; TCRdb has only the in-frame clones, and not every one. The table shows around 180,000 clones, with roughly 88% occurring only once. The sample in question was peripheral blood, obtained on day 0 of AZD1222 vaccination. The origin of the receptors is an adult in good health.

A few counts support this clone. The chain has TRBV5-5 and TRBJ1-5; 7 bases are shared with TRBD1. CDR1 is SGHKS, CDR2 YYEKEE, per germline (reference sequence). The CDR3 is made up of 14 amino acids. The junction had 7 bases not matched to a gene; V was cut back by 5 bases and J by 5 bases. As DNA, the CDR3 is TGTGCCAGCAGTTCGACAGGGTCAGATCAGCCCCAGCATTTT. It is translated as CASSSTGSDQPQHF.

The chain joins TRBV4-1 to TRBJ2-2; D is unclear. CDR3 length: 15 residues. Germline V gives CDR1 MGHRA, CDR2 YSYEKL. V was cut by 0 bases and J by 5 bases, with 10 bases left in between. In DNA, the CDR3 is TGCGCCAGCAGCCAAGAAGGGCCAGCTACCGGGGAGCTGTTTTTT. Its translation: CASSQEGPATGELFF.

This rearrangement joins TRBV18 to TRBJ2-1; TRBD1 matches 10 bases. J lost 0 bases, V lost 3 bases, and 5 bases had no gene match. The CDR3 is made up of 17 amino acids. Per the germline V gene, CDR1 is KGHSH and CDR2 is LQKENI. The CDR3 spells CASSPTGGRSSYNEQFF. Written as DNA, the CDR3 is TGTGCCAGCTCACCGACAGGGGGCAGGAGCTCCTACAATGAGCAGTTCTTC.

The chain links TRBV10-3 to TRBJ1-2; possibly TRBD1 for D (6 bases). The germline V gene encodes CDR1 ENHRY and CDR2 SYGVKD. V lost 6 bases to trimming and J lost 2 bases, with 10 bases between them. The CDR3 is made up of 13 amino acids. CDR3 DNA: TGTGCCATCAGGGGACAACCCAACTATGGCTACACCTTC. Amino acid sequence: CAIRGQPNYGYTF.

V usage is TRBV7-2 and J usage is TRBJ2-4; D is possibly TRBD1 or TRBD2 (5 bases each). Germline CDR1 and CDR2: SGHTA and FQGNSA. This CDR3 comprises 13 residues. V lost 3 bases and J lost 5, with 8 bases in between. CDR3 sequence (DNA): TGTGCCAGCAGCTTGGGACCTCAAAACATTCAGTACTTC. Translation: CASSLGPQNIQYF.

The chain carries TRBV6-6 and TRBJ1-3; perhaps TRBD1 as D (6 bases). This CDR3 region has 15 residues. Between the trimmed V and J ends, which lost 2 bases and 4 bases, there was a span of 12 bases. Germline assignment: CDR1 MNHNY and CDR2 SVGAGI (reference sequence). The CDR3 sequence is CASSYTGTNGNTIYF. The CDR3 bases are TGTGCCAGCAGTTACACAGGGACTAACGGAAACACCATATATTTT.

This clone has just one count. This chain connects TRBV7-2 to TRBJ1-2; 9 nucleotides agree with TRBD1. V dropped 5 bases and J dropped 2; count of bases not matched to a gene: 3. Germline V gives CDR1 SGHTA, CDR2 FQGNSA. The CDR3 length is 14 residues. CDR3 DNA sequence: TGTGCCAGCAGCACCGGGACAGGGAACTATGGCTACACCTTC. This gives the protein CASSTGTGNYGYTF. Variable domain in full (rest from reference TRBV7-2 and TRBJ1-2): GAGVSQSPSNKVTEKGKDVELRCDPISGHTALYWYRQSLGQGLEFLIYFQGNSAPDKSGLPSDRFSAERTGGSVSTLTIQRTQQEDSAVYLCASSTGTGNYGYTFGSGTRLTVV.

This sequence joins TRBV9 and TRBJ2-3, with D perhaps matching TRBD1 or TRBD2 (6 bases each). Germline assignment: CDR1 SGDLS and CDR2 YYNGEE. The CDR3 covers 15 residues. V was trimmed by 3 bases and J by 4 bases, leaving 15 bases between them. The CDR3 DNA follows: TGTGCCAGCAGCGCCGAGGGGGGACTCGCAGATACGCAGTATTTT. Translating it yields CASSAEGGLADTQYF. The full variable domain, in which reference TRBV9 and TRBJ2-3 provide the parts outside the CDR3, is DSGVTQTPKHLITATGQRVTLRCSPRSGDLSVYWYQQSLDQGLQFLIQYYNGEERAKGNILERFSAQQFPDLHSELNLSSLELGDSALYFCASSAEGGLADTQYFGPGTRLTVL.

The chain couples TRBV9 to TRBJ2-7, with 7 bases lining up with TRBD2. V dropped 0 bases and J dropped 1; count of bases not matched to a gene: 4. Germline CDR1 and CDR2: SGDLS and YYNGEE. This CDR3 contains 15 residues. CDR3 coding DNA: TGTGCCAGCAGCGTAGATGGCGGGGGTTCCTACGAGCAGTACTTC. Its translation is CASSVDGGGSYEQYF.

The rearrangement uses TRBV11-3 and TRBJ1-1; possibly TRBD1 for D (5 bases). Germline CDR1 SGHNT, CDR2 YENEEA. This CDR3 region has 13 residues. Trimming took off 8 bases at V and 0 bases at J, with 10 bases between the two ends. CDR3 nucleotides: TGTGCCAGCGGCCGGGGGTTGAACACTGAAGCTTTCTTT. This encodes CASGRGLNTEAFF.

The rearrangement links TRBV13 to TRBJ1-3; D gene uncertain. From germline, CDR1 is PRHDT and CDR2 FYEKMQ (reference sequence). Trimming stripped 1 base from V and 0 bases from J, with 10 bases between. The CDR3 has 16 residues. CDR3 nucleotides: TGTGCCAGCAGCTTAGCCGCGTTGGGCTCTGGAAACACCATATATTTT. The encoded protein is CASSLAALGSGNTIYF.

This chain uses TRBV10-2 with TRBJ2-5; D may be TRBD1 or TRBD2 (5 bases each). The CDR3 loop spans 14 amino acids. V lost 3 bases and J lost 4, with 12 bases in between. Germline values: CDR1 WSHSY, CDR2 SAAADI. As DNA, the CDR3 is TGCGCCAGCAGTGACAACGCTGGGGGAGAGACCCAGTACTTC. Residues: CASSDNAGGETQYF.

As regards this clone: Additional DNA sequences in this sample encode the identical CDR3. The V call is TRBV3-1 (or the pseudogene TRBV3-2), the J call TRBJ1-6, with a weak D call TRBD1 (5 bases). The CDR3 has 15 amino acids. The V gene lost 0 bases and the J gene lost 6 bases, with 9 bases spanning the gap. Germline CDR1 LGHDT, CDR2 YNNKEL (reference sequence). The CDR3 protein is CASSQEGLINSPLHF. CDR3 DNA sequence: TGTGCCAGCAGCCAAGAGGGACTGATTAATTCACCCCTCCACTTT.

This chain joins TRBV19 and TRBJ1-5; D unresolved. Per the germline V gene, CDR1 is LNHDA and CDR2 is SQIVND (reference sequence). The CDR3 spans 15 residues. V was cut by 1 base and J by 4 bases, with 11 bases left in between. CDR3 nucleotide sequence: TGTGCCAGTAGTATAGGGACTTTCGGGAATCAGCCCCAGCATTTT. Its protein is CASSIGTFGNQPQHF. Variable domain in full (rest from reference TRBV19 and TRBJ1-5): DGGITQSPKYLFRKEGQNVTLSCEQNLNHDAMYWYRQDPGQGLRLIYYSQIVNDFQKGDIAEGYSVSREKKESFPLTVTSAQKNPTAFYLCASSIGTFGNQPQHFGDGTRLSIL.

The rearrangement uses TRBV7-9 and TRBJ1-5; D not certain. The CDR3 totals 14 residues. V was shortened by 5 bases and J by 0 bases, with 8 bases between the two germline ends. CDR1 and CDR2 (germline): SEHNR, FQNEAQ (reference sequence). The CDR3 nucleotides are TGTGCCAGCAGCCAGTCATCTAGCAATCAGCCCCAGCATTTT. It encodes CASSQSSSNQPQHF. The whole variable domain, filled in from reference TRBV7-9 and TRBJ1-5, reads DTGVSQNPRHKITKRGQNVTFRCDPISEHNRLYWYRQTLGQGPEFLTYFQNEAQLEKSRLLSDRFSAERPKGSFSTLEIQRTEQGDSAMYLCASSQSSSNQPQHFGDGTRLSIL.